This passage covers 20 T cell receptor beta chains from one sample sequenced in a study of response to subunit inactivated influenza vaccine. TCRdb independently ran MiXCR on the RT-PCR reads; one entry per CDR3 protein. This table holds 430,000 or so distinct CDR3 sequences, approximately 10% found once. The input for sequencing was PBMCs from blood, taken about 6 weeks after vaccination. The receptors come from a man aged 45-65 years who received an inactivated influenza vaccine.

Worth noting for this clonotype: In this CDR3 the conserved last residue, phenylalanine or tryptophan, is missing, so a read error is likely. The CDR3 loop is CASSEDRVREKLFL. CDR3 nucleotide sequence: TGTGCCAGCAGCGAGGACAGAGTGCGGGAAAAACTGTTTCTT. The chain couples TRBV5-5 to TRBJ1-4; D is perhaps TRBD1 (6 bases). Trimming stripped 4 bases from V and 8 bases from J, with 15 bases between. CDR1 is SGHKS, CDR2 YYEKEE, per germline (reference sequence). The CDR3 loop spans 14 amino acids.

This clonotype has more than one count but fewer than ten. The rearrangement uses TRBV24-1 and TRBJ2-1; D call uncertain. The CDR3 totals 19 residues. Trimming removed 0 bases at V and 0 bases at J, with 17 bases between. Germline CDR1 is KGHDR and CDR2 is SFDVKD. The CDR3 sequence is CATSDLPRGRASSYNEQFF. In DNA form, the CDR3 reads TGTGCCACCAGTGATTTGCCACGTGGACGGGCTAGCTCCTACAATGAGCAGTTCTTC.

The rearrangement joins TRBV5-6 to TRBJ1-5, with no clear D. The CDR3 is made up of 15 amino acids. The germline V and J ends were trimmed by 2 bases and 2 bases, with 11 bases remaining between them. Per germline, CDR1 SGHDT and CDR2 YYEEEE. The CDR3 bases are TGTGCCAGCAGCTTTCGGGGTTATGGCAATCAGCCCCAGCATTTT. Residues: CASSFRGYGNQPQHF.

The J gene is TRBJ1-5, the V gene TRBV28; 8 bases are shared with TRBD1. CDR3 length: 15 amino acids. Looked up from germline, CDR1 is MDHEN and CDR2 is SYDVKM. J lost 7 bases, V lost 3 bases, and 8 bases had no gene match. CDR3 in amino acids: CASSLGRTGRQPQHF. In DNA, the CDR3 is TGTGCCAGCAGTTTGGGGCGGACAGGGAGGCAGCCCCAGCATTTT.

The V call is TRBV7-6, the J call TRBJ2-2; 12 nucleotides agree with TRBD2. The CDR3 has 18 amino acids. Germline loops: CDR1 SGHVS, CDR2 FNYEAQ. V was clipped by 1 base and J by 4 bases; unmatched bases: 7. The CDR3 DNA reads TGTGCCAGCAGCTTAGGACTAGCGGGAGAGGATGCCACCGGGGAGCTGTTTTTT. Amino acid sequence: CASSLGLAGEDATGELFF.

This clonotype has at least ten counts. The chain is built from TRBV29-1 and TRBJ1-5, with unresolved D. Germline assignment: CDR1 SQVTM and CDR2 ANQGSEA. The V end lost 4 bases, the J end lost 7 bases, and 17 bases lay between the germline ends. CDR3 length: 14 amino acids. CDR3 nucleotide sequence: TGCAGCGTTGCCCGAGCAGGCGTCGGACAGCCCCAGCATTTT. It specifies CSVARAGVGQPQHF.

This clonotype was picked up a small number of times. One end of the junction does not line up with germline, which may come from a read error. This chain uses TRBV11-2 with TRBJ2-7, with D perhaps TRBD2 (6 bases). There are 13 residues in the CDR3. Looked up from germline, CDR1 is SGHAT and CDR2 is FQNNGV. As DNA, the CDR3 is TGTGCCGGCAGCTTAGCGGAATCCTACGAGCAGTACTTC. Encoded protein: CAGSLAESYEQYF. Together with reference TRBV11-2 and TRBJ2-7, the CDR3 gives the full variable domain: EAGVAQSPRYKIIEKRQSVAFWCNPISGHATLYWYQQILGQGPKLLIQFQNNGVVDDSQLPKDRFSAERLKGVDSTLKIQPAKLEDSAVYLCAGSLAESYEQYFGPGTRLTVT.

V gene TRBV20-1 combines with J gene TRBJ1-1; D not resolved. The CDR3 is made up of 15 amino acids. V was trimmed by 1 base and J by 0 bases, leaving 12 bases between them. Germline V lookup: CDR1 DFQATT, CDR2 SNEGSKA (reference sequence). The CDR3 reads CSARGNRLLNTEAFF. In nucleotides, the CDR3 is TGCAGTGCTAGAGGGAATAGACTGCTGAACACTGAAGCTTTCTTT.

This clonotype has only a few counts. The chain has TRBV7-2 and TRBJ2-7; D is undetermined. There are 14 residues in the CDR3. Germline CDR1 is SGHTA and CDR2 is FQGNSA. Deletions cut 5 bases from V and 7 bases from J, with 18 bases between. The CDR3 loop is CASSPRRALEEQYF. The CDR3 DNA follows: TGTGCCAGCAGCCCCCGCCGGGCCCTTGAAGAGCAGTACTTC.

The CDR3 here is CASSQGLAGAGNIQYF. The CDR3 DNA reads as TGTGCCAGCAGCCAAGGATTAGCGGGGGCGGGAAACATTCAGTACTTC. The chain links TRBV3-1 to TRBJ2-4, with TRBD2 matching 9 bases. CDR3 length equals 16 residues. V shed 1 base and J 6 bases; nucleotides not matched to a gene: 7. Germline V lookup: CDR1 LGHDT, CDR2 YNNKEL (reference sequence). Based on the CDR3 plus reference TRBV3-1 and TRBJ2-4, the full variable domain is DTAVSQTPKYLVTQMGNDKSIKCEQNLGHDTMYWYKQDSKKFLKIMFSYNNKELIINETVPNRFSPKSPDKAHLNLHINSLELGDSAVYFCASSQGLAGAGNIQYFGAGTRLSVL.

At least ten counts were recorded for this clonotype. The V and J genes are TRBV27 and TRBJ2-7, with 8 bases fitting TRBD2. CDR3 length: 14 amino acids. The V and J ends lost 6 bases and 3 bases, in that order; junction bases with no gene match: 7. Germline V gene sequence: CDR1 MNHEY, CDR2 SMNVEV (reference sequence). The CDR3 region is CASSQSGGVYEQYF. As DNA, the CDR3 is TGTGCCAGCAGCCAGTCGGGGGGGGTCTACGAGCAGTACTTC.

This clonotype was detected ten times or more. This rearrangement joins TRBV7-2 to TRBJ1-5, with a tentative D call TRBD1 (6 bases). This CDR3 is 15 amino acids long. Trimming left V 5 bases short and J 1 base short, with 12 bases between. The germline V gene encodes CDR1 SGHTA and CDR2 FQGNSA. This CDR3 is CASSLDRSSNQPQHF. CDR3 nucleotides: TGTGCCAGCAGCCTGGACAGATCGAGCAATCAGCCCCAGCATTTT.

The chain is built from TRBV7-9 and TRBJ1-2; D is perhaps TRBD1 (5 bases). CDR1 SEHNR and CDR2 FQNEAQ come from the germline V gene (reference sequence). Deletions cut 5 bases from V and 7 bases from J, with 17 bases between. The CDR3 contains 14 residues. CDR3 region: CASSPRQDTRGYTF. The CDR3 DNA is TGTGCCAGCAGCCCACGGCAGGACACTCGTGGCTACACCTTC.

The chain has TRBV28 and TRBJ2-1; no definite D call. The CDR3 is made up of 13 amino acids. Germline CDR1 and CDR2: MDHEN and SYDVKM. V was cut by 3 bases and J by 10 bases, with 13 bases left in between. CDR3 amino acids: CASSFRNGNEQFF. The DNA for the CDR3 is TGTGCCAGCAGTTTCCGGAATGGGAACGAGCAGTTCTTC.

This clonotype was seen many times. J is TRBJ2-1 and V is TRBV24-1, with D unclear. Looked up from germline, CDR1 is KGHDR and CDR2 is SFDVKD. The CDR3 runs 13 residues. Trimming pared 5 bases from V and 1 base from J, leaving 5 bases between. CDR3 coding DNA: TGTGCCACCAGTGCCGGGTCCTACAATGAGCAGTTCTTC. This sequence encodes CATSAGSYNEQFF.

This clonotype was counted at least ten times. V and J are TRBV6-5 and TRBJ1-5; the D gene is possibly TRBD1 (5 bases). Germline lookup yields CDR1 MNHEY and CDR2 SVGAGI. The CDR3 has 14 residues. V lost 2 bases, J lost 2 bases, and 7 bases lay in between. CDR3 region: CASSYGGGNQPQHF. The CDR3 coding sequence is TGTGCCAGCAGTTACGGGGGAGGCAATCAGCCCCAGCATTTT.

This clonotype was picked up many times. The J gene is TRBJ2-1, the V gene TRBV9; D might be TRBD2 (5 bases). Germline V gene data show CDR1 as SGDLS and CDR2 as YYNGEE. The V end lost 2 bases, the J end lost 4 bases, and 7 bases lay between the germline ends. This CDR3 is built from 13 residues. The chain's CDR3 is CASSVGSYNEQFF. CDR3 sequence (DNA): TGTGCCAGCAGCGTGGGGAGTTACAATGAGCAGTTCTTC.

Only a few counts were recorded for this clonotype. CDR3 in DNA: TGTGCCAGCAGGGCCGGGACTAGCTGGTACAATGAGCAGTTCTTC. It translates to CASRAGTSWYNEQFF. The chain recombines TRBV6-1 with TRBJ2-1; 9 bases align to TRBD2. CDR1 and CDR2 from the germline V gene are MNHNS and SASEGT. This CDR3 comprises 15 residues. Unmatched junction bases numbered 7, after V lost 6 bases and J lost 4 bases.

This chain joins TRBV28 and TRBJ2-6; D unclear. Germline assignment: CDR1 MDHEN and CDR2 SYDVKM. Trimming took off 7 bases at V and 4 bases at J, with 17 bases between the two ends. The CDR3 consists of 16 residues. CDR3 region: CASNEETVTGANVLTF. In DNA, the CDR3 is TGTGCCAGCAACGAGGAAACCGTTACAGGGGCCAACGTCCTGACTTTC.

As concerns this clonotype: A much larger clone lies one base from this, so it may be a read error. The chain couples TRBV4-2 to TRBJ2-2, with 7 bases identical to TRBD2. The CDR3 has 15 amino acids. Germline V gene lookup returns CDR1 LGHNA and CDR2 YNFKEQ. CDR3 DNA sequence: TGTGCCAGCAGCGGAGCGGGAACGAACAACGGGGAGCTGTTTTTT. This sequence encodes CASSGAGTNNGELFF.